This TCR beta chain was profiled in a study of CD8 T cells in ankylosing spondylitis. The CDR3 is made up of 15 amino acids. Unmatched junction bases numbered 8, after V lost 5 bases and J lost 3 bases. From germline, CDR1 is SGHTA and CDR2 FQGNSA. TCRdb reanalysed the 5' RACE reads using MiXCR and keeps one entry per CDR3 protein. Here the sample spans hundreds of thousands of distinct CDR3 sequences, 10% to 15% being singletons. Only one count was recorded for this clonotype. The antigen is undetermined. General study findings and limits: It appeared that ankylosing spondylitis blood was characterized by a TCR beta motif of fewer than ten highly homologous variants.

This receptor was obtained from a male donor with ankylosing spondylitis. The chain couples TRBV7-2 to TRBJ2-3; 7 bases fit TRBD2. Specimen: blood, either unsorted or a sorted T cell fraction (not recorded which). This chain's CDR3 is CASSHGVGGTDTQYF. The CDR3 DNA reads as TGTGCCAGCAGCCACGGTGTGGGAGGGACAGATACGCAGTATTTT. Looking up the rest from reference TRBV7-2 and TRBJ2-3 gives the full variable domain: GAGVSQSPSNKVTEKGKDVELRCDPISGHTALYWYRQSLGQGLEFLIYFQGNSAPDKSGLPSDRFSAERTGGSVSTLTIQRTQQEDSAVYLCASSHGVGGTDTQYFGPGTRLTVL.